This T cell receptor (beta chain) is drawn from a study of blood T cell repertoires in COVID-19. Study overall: Sample material is recorded as cDNA or gDNA derived from T cells, B-cell-depleted T cells, or PBMCs.

This clone was detected a few times. The V gene lost 7 bases and the J gene lost 5 bases, with 8 bases spanning the gap. Germline V gene sequence: CDR1 LNHDA, CDR2 SQIVND (reference sequence). The CDR3 has 11 residues. Original processing methods: By means of reference gene primer amplification, nucleated cell counts were estimated. Libraries were prepared by immunoSEQ multiplex PCR; TCRdb keeps only in-frame clonotypes and omits some of them. V, J and clone size reflect that table, while D and trimming were determined from the DNA. The sample consists of roughly 70,000 clones, just under 80% of them appearing once.

The sequencing sample was made of peripheral blood. The chain links TRBV19 to TRBJ1-1; D is unclear. The TCR originated in an older woman with acute or convalescent COVID-19. CDR3 coding DNA: TGTGCCAGTACTCACGGGACTGAAGCTTTCTTT. Translating it yields CASTHGTEAFF.